Listed here are 20 T cell receptor beta chains from one sample, sequenced in a study of graft-versus-host responses after intestinal transplantation. Profiled with immunoSEQ multiplex PCR; TCRdb holds only in-frame clones, not every one. The sample carries about 100,000 clones, roughly 84% recorded once. Antigen specificity for these receptors is unknown. The specimen was unstimulated CD4+ T cells sorted from spleen or lymph node cells, collected before transplant. These TCRs come from a human donor who was the organ donor for an intestinal transplant.

The rearrangement links TRBV19 to TRBJ2-1, with 7 bases that match TRBD2. V trimming: 5 bases; J trimming: 7 bases; junction bases outside the gene matches: 8. The CDR3 length is 14 residues. Germline V gene data show CDR1 as LNHDA and CDR2 as SQIVND (reference sequence). The CDR3 nucleotides are TGTGCCAGTAGTCCAAGCGGGGTGCCAAATGAGCAGTTCTTC. Translation: CASSPSGVPNEQFF.

The chain links TRBV5-1 to TRBJ2-2, with unresolved D. This CDR3 has 14 amino acids. In germline, CDR1 is SGHRS, CDR2 YFSETQ. The V and J ends lost 6 bases and 0 bases respectively, with 9 bases between them. DNA of the CDR3: TGCGCCAGCACTCCTAGAGCGAACACCGGGGAGCTGTTTTTT. This encodes CASTPRANTGELFF.

The chain couples TRBV7-2 to TRBJ2-1; 7 nucleotides align to TRBD2. CDR3 length: 14 residues. Per the germline V gene, CDR1 is SGHTA and CDR2 is FQGNSA. The ends lost 11 bases at V and 2 bases at J; junction bases unmatched: 9. The CDR3 coding sequence is TGTGCCCGATCAGCGGGGTACACCTACAATGAGCAGTTCTTC. Protein product: CARSAGYTYNEQFF. The full variable domain, in which reference TRBV7-2 and TRBJ2-1 provide the parts outside the CDR3, is GAGVSQSPSNKVTEKGKDVELRCDPISGHTALYWYRQSLGQGLEFLIYFQGNSAPDKSGLPSDRFSAERTGGSVSTLTIQRTQQEDSAVYLCARSAGYTYNEQFFGPGTRLTVL.

The rearrangement joins TRBV2 to TRBJ2-7; 7 bases agree with TRBD1. CDR3 length: 12 amino acids. Germline CDR1 SNHLY, CDR2 FYNNEI. Trimming at V came to 4 bases and at J to 3 bases, leaving 0 bases not matched to a gene. Here the CDR3 reads CASSGQGYEQYF. The CDR3 DNA reads TGTGCCAGCAGTGGACAGGGCTACGAGCAGTACTTC.

J is TRBJ2-6 and V is TRBV5-1, with D possibly matching TRBD1 (5 bases). Germline assignment: CDR1 SGHRS and CDR2 YFSETQ. This CDR3 region has 18 residues. The V end was cut by 4 bases, the J end by 0 bases, with 17 bases between. The CDR3 DNA reads as TGCGCCAGCAGCGTTCAGGTTGGGGCCTCCTCTGGGGCCAACGTCCTGACTTTC. Amino acid sequence: CASSVQVGASSGANVLTF.

The J gene is TRBJ1-5, the V gene TRBV19; TRBD1 is a possible D gene (5 bases). CDR1 and CDR2 (germline): LNHDA, SQIVND (reference sequence). The CDR3 has 11 amino acids. Trimming cost V 5 bases and J 9 bases, with 8 bases left between them. The CDR3 nucleotides are TGTGCCAGTAGTGACGGGGCGCCCCAGCATTTT. This codes for CASSDGAPQHF.

CDR3 residues: CAITTAENTEAFF. The DNA of the CDR3 is TGTGCCATCACGACTGCAGAGAACACTGAAGCTTTCTTT. The chain couples TRBV10-3 to TRBJ1-1; D not resolved. Germline V gene lookup returns CDR1 ENHRY and CDR2 SYGVKD. Between the trimmed V and J ends, which lost 7 bases and 1 base, there was a span of 10 bases. This CDR3 has 13 amino acids.

The J gene is TRBJ1-2, the V gene TRBV7-9; D possibly corresponds to TRBD1 (5 bases). The CDR3 extends over 16 amino acids. Per the germline V gene, CDR1 is SEHNR and CDR2 is FQNEAQ (reference sequence). The V end lost 1 base, the J end lost 3 bases, and 15 bases lay between the germline ends. Here the CDR3 reads CASSLVGKTGDYGYTF. DNA for the CDR3: TGTGCCAGCAGCTTAGTAGGGAAAACAGGAGACTATGGCTACACCTTC.

This sequence joins TRBV18 and TRBJ2-1; D unclear. The V gene's germline CDR1 is KGHSH and CDR2 LQKENI. Trimming left V 9 bases short and J 5 bases short, with 17 bases between. CDR3 length equals 14 residues. The CDR3 sequence is CASRQVRENNEQFF. CDR3 coding DNA: TGTGCCAGTCGACAAGTCCGAGAAAACAATGAGCAGTTCTTC.

The chain recombines TRBV6-5 with TRBJ1-1, with D unresolved. V was clipped by 2 bases and J by 4 bases, with 8 bases between them. Germline V lookup: CDR1 MNHEY, CDR2 SVGAGI. The CDR3 contains 13 residues. The CDR3, as DNA: TGTGCCAGCAGTTACCGAGAGACCACTGAAGCTTTCTTT. This encodes CASSYRETTEAFF.

V and J are TRBV7-8 and TRBJ1-1, with TRBD1 matching over 11 bases. The trim removed 10 bases at V and 6 bases at J, leaving 13 bases unmatched. The CDR3 has 15 amino acids. Germline CDR1 SGHVS, CDR2 FQNEAQ. The CDR3 DNA is TGTGCCACAACGAGGACAGGGGGCAAAATCGCTGAAGCTTTCTTT. Its translation: CATTRTGGKIAEAFF.

The rearrangement links TRBV11-1 to TRBJ2-1; 9 bases fit TRBD1. With V trimmed by 5 bases and J by 0 bases, 2 bases remained unmatched. The CDR3 consists of 15 residues. In germline, CDR1 is SGHAT, CDR2 FQDESV (reference sequence). The CDR3 region has the DNA TGTGCCAGCAGCGTGACAGGGGGCTCCTACAATGAGCAGTTCTTC. Translated, it gives CASSVTGGSYNEQFF.

This clone was seen more than once but under ten times. V is TRBV6-5 and J is TRBJ2-1; 8 bases are a match to TRBD2. Looked up from germline, CDR1 is MNHEY and CDR2 is SVGAGI. The V and J ends lost 1 base and 7 bases, in that order; junction bases with no gene match: 6. The CDR3 is made up of 15 amino acids. This CDR3 is CASSYFRGGGNEQFF. Here the CDR3 DNA reads TGTGCCAGCAGTTACTTTCGGGGGGGCGGGAATGAGCAGTTCTTC.

The chain is built from TRBV18 and TRBJ2-7, with D tentatively TRBD1 (5 bases). The CDR3 loop spans 15 amino acids. Germline V gene sequence: CDR1 KGHSH, CDR2 LQKENI. Trimming removed 0 bases from V and 4 bases from J, with 13 bases in between. CDR3 protein: CASSPPKGQYYEQYF. The CDR3 nucleotides are TGTGCCAGCTCACCACCGAAGGGGCAGTATTACGAGCAGTACTTC.

CDR3 in DNA: TGTGCCAGTAGCAGCAGGACAGGGGTCCAGCCCCAGCATTTT. Protein product: CASSSRTGVQPQHF. J is TRBJ1-5 and V is TRBV19, with 9 bases lining up with TRBD1. CDR3 size: 14 residues. With 6 bases clipped from V and 7 bases from J, the junction kept 7 bases outside the gene matches. Germline-derived CDR1 and CDR2 are LNHDA and SQIVND (reference sequence).

CDR3 sequence: CASSDPGAATEAFF. The DNA for the CDR3 is TGTGCCAGCAGTGACCCAGGGGCAGCGACTGAAGCTTTCTTT. This chain connects TRBV2 to TRBJ1-1; weak D call: TRBD1 (6 bases). CDR1 is SNHLY and CDR2 is FYNNEI in the germline V gene. V was shortened by 3 bases and J by 5 bases, with 13 bases between the two germline ends. This CDR3 has 14 residues. Using reference TRBV2 and TRBJ1-1 for the parts outside the CDR3, the full variable domain is EPEVTQTPSHQVTQMGQEVILRCVPISNHLYFYWYRQILGQKVEFLVSFYNNEISEKSEIFDDQFSVERPDGSNFTLKIRSTKLEDSAMYFCASSDPGAATEAFFGQGTRLTVV.

The chain links TRBV18 to TRBJ2-7, with TRBD1 matching 9 bases. The CDR3 totals 15 residues. V shed 0 bases and J 4 bases; nucleotides not matched to a gene: 4. Germline V CDR1 and CDR2: KGHSH, LQKENI. DNA of the CDR3: TGTGCCAGCTCACCACCGGGACAGGGTCCGTACGAGCAGTACTTC. It yields the protein CASSPPGQGPYEQYF.

The CDR3 spells CASSLNVYEQYF. Written as DNA, the CDR3 is TGTGCCAGCAGCTTAAACGTCTACGAGCAGTACTTC. This chain joins TRBV7-9 and TRBJ2-7, with D unresolved. This CDR3 spans 12 amino acids. V was cut by 2 bases and J by 3 bases, with 5 bases left in between. Germline values: CDR1 SEHNR, CDR2 FQNEAQ (reference sequence).

J is TRBJ2-7 and V is TRBV19; TRBD1 matches at 7 bases. The CDR3 totals 14 residues. V shed 6 bases and J 1 base; nucleotides not matched to a gene: 6. Per germline, CDR1 LNHDA and CDR2 SQIVND (reference sequence). The CDR3 loop reads CASSVTGASYEQYF. CDR3 nucleotides: TGTGCCAGTAGCGTCACAGGGGCTTCCTACGAGCAGTACTTC.

CDR3 DNA: TGTGCCAGTAGTGGGAGGGGGAGGGATACGCAGTATTTT. Its translation: CASSGRGRDTQYF. The chain carries TRBV19 and TRBJ2-3; D possibly corresponds to TRBD2 (7 bases). The CDR3 spans 13 residues. Germline V lookup: CDR1 LNHDA, CDR2 SQIVND (reference sequence). Trimming pared 5 bases from V and 6 bases from J, leaving 12 bases between.